Given below is one TCR beta chain in context. Original handling: Reference gene primers were amplified, and this amplification served to estimate nucleated cell counts. Assay: immunoSEQ multiplex PCR; the TCRdb copy retains only in-frame clones and omits some. The V and J calls and the clone size are those of that table, but D and trimming were determined from the DNA. In the table there are approximately 260,000 clones, just under 90% of which are singletons. CDR3 length: 16 residues. The V gene end was trimmed by 5 bases and the J gene end by 4 bases; junction bases not matched to a gene: 8. The germline V gene encodes CDR1 KGHDR and CDR2 SFDVKD. The data are from a study of blood T cell repertoires in COVID-19. At the level of the study: The study drew acute and convalescent COVID-19 samples from the United States, Italy and Spain. The analysed material was cDNA or gDNA that came from T cells, B-cell-depleted T cells, or PBMCs.

The TCR sequence derives from a woman in her thirties or forties with acute or convalescent COVID-19. The sequenced material came from peripheral blood. The chain is built from TRBV24-1 and TRBJ1-5, with 9 nucleotides matching TRBD1. CDR3 in DNA: TGTGCCACCAGTGGCCTACAGGGGGCATGGAATCAGCCCCAGCATTTT. This codes for CATSGLQGAWNQPQHF.